This T cell receptor (beta chain) stems from a study of radiation and T cells in renal cell carcinoma. Study results and limitations: No pretreatment tumor biopsies were available for baseline clonotypes. In blood, top tumor clones expanded by 2 weeks, shrinking by 4.

CDR1 is SGHRS, CDR2 YFSETQ, per germline. The CDR3 covers 15 residues. Trimming pared 4 bases from V and 1 base from J, leaving 14 bases between. Time point meaning: baseline pretreatment blood. Treatment reported: 15 Gy SBRT to primary tumor, nephrectomy 4 weeks later. This renal cell carcinoma was of the clear cell type. This clone came up once. Its antigen remains unknown. Assay: immunoSEQ multiplex PCR; the TCRdb copy retains only in-frame clones and omits some. The table lists roughly 100,000 clones, roughly 90% of them singletons. The chain is built from TRBV5-1 and TRBJ1-1, with TRBD1 as a possible D gene (6 bases). The sequence derives from a middle-aged man with renal cell carcinoma. The source material was blood, sampled from a patient whose treatment included radiotherapy and nephrectomy. CDR3 loop: CASSADSGRNTEAFF. The DNA for the CDR3 is TGCGCCAGCAGCGCGGACAGTGGGCGGAACACTGAAGCTTTCTTT.